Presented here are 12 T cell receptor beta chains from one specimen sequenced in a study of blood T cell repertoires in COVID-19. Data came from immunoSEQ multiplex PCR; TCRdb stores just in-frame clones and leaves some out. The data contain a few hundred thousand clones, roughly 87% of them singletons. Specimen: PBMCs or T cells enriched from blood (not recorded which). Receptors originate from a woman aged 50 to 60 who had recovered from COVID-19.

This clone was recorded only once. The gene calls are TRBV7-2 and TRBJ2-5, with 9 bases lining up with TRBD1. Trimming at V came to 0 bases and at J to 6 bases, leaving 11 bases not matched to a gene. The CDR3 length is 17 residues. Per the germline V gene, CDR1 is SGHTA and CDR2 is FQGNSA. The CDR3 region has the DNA TGTGCCAGCAGCTTAGCTTCGCGTGGGACAGGGTATAAGACCCAGTACTTC. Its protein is CASSLASRGTGYKTQYF.

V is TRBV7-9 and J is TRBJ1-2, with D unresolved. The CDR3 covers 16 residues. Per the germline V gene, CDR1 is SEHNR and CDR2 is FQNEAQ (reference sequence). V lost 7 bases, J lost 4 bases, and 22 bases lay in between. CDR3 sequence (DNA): TGTGCCAGCATCCCAATTCGCGTGGGCAGCGGCTATGGCTACACCTTC. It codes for CASIPIRVGSGYGYTF.

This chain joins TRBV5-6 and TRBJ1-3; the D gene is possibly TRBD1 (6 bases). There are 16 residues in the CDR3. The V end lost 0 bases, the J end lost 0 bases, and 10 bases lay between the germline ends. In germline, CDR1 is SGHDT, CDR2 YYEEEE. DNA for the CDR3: TGTGCCAGCAGCTTGGTAGGGGACAACTCTGGAAACACCATATATTTT. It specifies CASSLVGDNSGNTIYF. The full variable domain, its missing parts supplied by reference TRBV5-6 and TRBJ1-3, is DAGVTQSPTHLIKTRGQQVTLRCSPKSGHDTVSWYQQALGQGPQFIFQYYEEEERQRGNFPDRFSGHQFPNYSSELNVNALLLGDSALYLCASSLVGDNSGNTIYFGEGSWLTVV.

This CDR3 is CAWSRDREAFF. The CDR3 nucleotides are TGTGCCTGGAGTCGGGACAGGGAAGCTTTCTTT. The gene calls are TRBV30 and TRBJ1-1; TRBD1 agrees at 8 bases. The CDR3 is made up of 11 amino acids. Per the germline V gene, CDR1 is GTSNPN and CDR2 is SVGIG (reference sequence). V lost 2 bases to trimming and J lost 8 bases; unmatched junction nucleotides: 1.

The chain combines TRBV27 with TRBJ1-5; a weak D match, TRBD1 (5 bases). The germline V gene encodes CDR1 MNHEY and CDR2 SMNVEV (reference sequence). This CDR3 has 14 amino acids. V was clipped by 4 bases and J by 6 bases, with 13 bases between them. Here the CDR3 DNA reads TGTGCCAGCAGTTCCGCCTCAGGGATTCAGCCCCAGCATTTT. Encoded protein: CASSSASGIQPQHF.

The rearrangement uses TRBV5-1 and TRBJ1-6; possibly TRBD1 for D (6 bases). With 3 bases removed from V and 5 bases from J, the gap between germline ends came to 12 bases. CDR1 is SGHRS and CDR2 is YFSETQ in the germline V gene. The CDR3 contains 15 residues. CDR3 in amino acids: CASSSNRVNNSPLHF. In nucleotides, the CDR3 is TGCGCCAGCAGCTCTAACAGGGTGAATAATTCACCCCTCCACTTT.

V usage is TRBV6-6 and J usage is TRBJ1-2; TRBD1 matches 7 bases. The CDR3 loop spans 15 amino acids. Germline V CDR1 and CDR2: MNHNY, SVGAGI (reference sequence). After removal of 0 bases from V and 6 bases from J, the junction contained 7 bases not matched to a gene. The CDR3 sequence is CASSYSRQGEDGYTF. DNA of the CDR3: TGTGCCAGCAGTTACTCGAGACAGGGAGAAGATGGCTACACCTTC.

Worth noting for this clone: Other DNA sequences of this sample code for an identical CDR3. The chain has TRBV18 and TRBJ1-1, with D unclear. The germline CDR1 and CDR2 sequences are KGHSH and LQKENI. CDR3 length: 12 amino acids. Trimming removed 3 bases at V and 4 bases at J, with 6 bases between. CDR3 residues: CASSPSGTEAFF. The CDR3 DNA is TGTGCCAGCTCACCTTCGGGCACTGAAGCTTTCTTT. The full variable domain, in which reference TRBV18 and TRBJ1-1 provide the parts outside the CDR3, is NAGVMQNPRHLVRRRGQEARLRCSPMKGHSHVYWYRQLPEEGLKFMVYLQKENIIDESGMPKERFSAEFPKEGPSILRIQQVVRGDSAAYFCASSPSGTEAFFGQGTRLTVV.

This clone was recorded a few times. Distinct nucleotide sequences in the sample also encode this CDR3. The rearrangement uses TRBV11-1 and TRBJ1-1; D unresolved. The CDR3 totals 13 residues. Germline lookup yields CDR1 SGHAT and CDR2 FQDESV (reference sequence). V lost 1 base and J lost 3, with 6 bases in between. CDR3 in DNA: TGTGCCAGCAGCTTAGGACGGGACACTGAAGCTTTCTTT. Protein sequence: CASSLGRDTEAFF.

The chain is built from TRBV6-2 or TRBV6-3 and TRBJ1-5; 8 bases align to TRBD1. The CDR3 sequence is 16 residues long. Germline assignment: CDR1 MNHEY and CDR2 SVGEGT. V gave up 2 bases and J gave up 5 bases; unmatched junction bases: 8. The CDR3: CASSYDRGRGYQPQHF. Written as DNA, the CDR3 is TGTGCCAGCAGTTACGACAGGGGCAGGGGCTATCAGCCCCAGCATTTT.

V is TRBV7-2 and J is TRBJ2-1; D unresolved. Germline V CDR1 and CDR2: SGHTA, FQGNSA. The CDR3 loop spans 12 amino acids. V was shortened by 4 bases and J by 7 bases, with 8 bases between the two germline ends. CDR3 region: CASSSQVNEQFF. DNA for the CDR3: TGTGCCAGCAGCTCCCAGGTGAATGAGCAGTTCTTC.

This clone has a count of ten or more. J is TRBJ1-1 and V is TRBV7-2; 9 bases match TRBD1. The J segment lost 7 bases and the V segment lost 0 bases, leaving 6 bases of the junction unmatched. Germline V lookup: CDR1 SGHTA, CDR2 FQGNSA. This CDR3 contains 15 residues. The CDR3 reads CASSLALGTGNEAFF. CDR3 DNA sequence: TGTGCCAGCAGCTTAGCATTGGGGACAGGGAATGAAGCTTTCTTT.